The next 20 T cell receptor beta chains were all read from a single sample in a study of shared clonotypes between healthy human individuals. Some clones are missing from TCRdb's copy, which holds only in-frame ones; the method was immunoSEQ multiplex PCR. The sample contains over a million clones, around 75% of which appear only once. Sequencing was done on a sample of memory CD4+ T cells sorted from blood. Subset defined: CD45RA-negative fraction. These receptors all stem from a man aged 18 to 30 in good health.

V usage is TRBV6-1 and J usage is TRBJ1-1; D ambiguous. CDR3 length equals 15 residues. Trimming removed 10 bases at V and 5 bases at J, with 23 bases between. Germline assignment: CDR1 MNHNS and CDR2 SASEGT. In DNA form, the CDR3 reads TGTGCCAACTGGGCCCGGGTTGGCTGGAGGACTGAAGCTTTCTTT. This translates into CANWARVGWRTEAFF.

This rearrangement joins TRBV7-9 to TRBJ2-5; unclear D gene. Germline values: CDR1 SEHNR, CDR2 FQNEAQ (reference sequence). CDR3 length equals 15 residues. The V end lost 4 bases, the J end lost 2 bases, and 14 bases lay between the germline ends. CDR3 nucleotides: TGTGCCAGCAGCTCTAGTTCACAAAAGCAAGAGACCCAGTACTTC. This gives the protein CASSSSSQKQETQYF. Complete variable domain (other parts from reference TRBV7-9 and TRBJ2-5): DTGVSQNPRHKITKRGQNVTFRCDPISEHNRLYWYRQTLGQGPEFLTYFQNEAQLEKSRLLSDRFSAERPKGSFSTLEIQRTEQGDSAMYLCASSSSSQKQETQYFGPGTRLLVL.

The chain combines TRBV7-9 with TRBJ2-1; 11 positions agree with TRBD2. There are 13 residues in the CDR3. Germline trimming cut 8 bases from V and 8 bases from J; bases unmatched to any gene: 5. Germline assignment: CDR1 SEHNR and CDR2 FQNEAQ (reference sequence). CDR3 sequence: CASVAGGVDEQFF. Written as DNA, the CDR3 is TGTGCCAGCGTAGCGGGGGGGGTCGATGAGCAGTTCTTC.

This clone was seen a handful of times. The chain has TRBV30 and TRBJ1-1; 10 bases are shared with TRBD1. Germline V gene sequence: CDR1 GTSNPN, CDR2 SVGIG (reference sequence). The V and J ends lost 2 bases and 2 bases, in that order; junction bases with no gene match: 8. The CDR3 covers 16 residues. Here the CDR3 DNA reads TGTGCCTGGAGTCGACAGGGGGCGCGGGGAAACACTGAAGCTTTCTTT. Encoded protein: CAWSRQGARGNTEAFF. The variable domain in full, completed from reference TRBV30 and TRBJ1-1, reads SQTIHQWPATLVQPVGSPLSLECTVEGTSNPNLYWYRQAAGRGLQLLFYSVGIGQISSEVPQNLSASRPQDRQFILSSKKLLLSDSGFYLCAWSRQGARGNTEAFFGQGTRLTVV.

This clone occurred a few times. The V and J genes are TRBV5-1 and TRBJ1-2; D is unclear. Germline values: CDR1 SGHRS, CDR2 YFSETQ. V was pared by 4 bases and J by 0 bases, with 7 bases between. The CDR3 runs 13 residues. DNA of the CDR3: TGCGCCAGCAGCACGCCGGCTAACTATGGCTACACCTTC. Translation: CASSTPANYGYTF. Full variable domain (outside the CDR3, taken from reference TRBV5-1 and TRBJ1-2): KAGVTQTPRYLIKTRGQQVTLSCSPISGHRSVSWYQQTPGQGLQFLFEYFSETQRNKGNFPGRFSGRQFSNSRSEMNVSTLELGDSALYLCASSTPANYGYTFGSGTRLTVV.

V gene TRBV13 combines with J gene TRBJ2-3; the D gene is possibly TRBD2 (5 bases). CDR1 is PRHDT and CDR2 is FYEKMQ in the germline V gene (reference sequence). CDR3 length: 13 amino acids. V lost 6 bases to trimming and J lost 0 bases, with 7 bases between them. CDR3 protein: CASSWTSTDTQYF. The CDR3 DNA reads TGTGCCAGCAGTTGGACTAGCACAGATACGCAGTATTTT.

V and J are TRBV28 and TRBJ2-1, with 9 bases aligning to TRBD2. Trimming took 6 bases from V and 2 from J; bases not matched to a gene: 5. The CDR3 extends over 15 amino acids. Germline CDR1 MDHEN, CDR2 SYDVKM. CDR3 loop: CASRTGTSTYNEQFF. As DNA, the CDR3 is TGTGCCAGCAGGACCGGGACTAGCACCTACAATGAGCAGTTCTTC.

The rearrangement links TRBV15 to TRBJ2-1; D not resolved. The V gene's germline CDR1 is LNHNV and CDR2 YYDKDF (reference sequence). The CDR3 is 14 residues long. V dropped 0 bases and J dropped 7 bases, with 10 bases sitting between them. CDR3 nucleotides: TGTGCCACCAGCAGAGATTTTGGTTCTAATGAGCAGTTCTTC. It specifies CATSRDFGSNEQFF.

J is TRBJ1-5 and V is TRBV28; D is undetermined. V lost 6 bases and J 4 bases, leaving 16 bases between the germline ends. Germline lookup yields CDR1 MDHEN and CDR2 SYDVKM. The CDR3 consists of 15 residues. In nucleotides, the CDR3 is TGTGCCAGCAGCCCCCCAAACCAGTGGAATCAGCCCCAGCATTTT. This sequence encodes CASSPPNQWNQPQHF. Complete variable domain (other parts from reference TRBV28 and TRBJ1-5): DVKVTQSSRYLVKRTGEKVFLECVQDMDHENMFWYRQDPGLGLRLIYFSYDVKMKEKGDIPEGYSVSREKKERFSLILESASTNQTSMYLCASSPPNQWNQPQHFGDGTRLSIL.

The chain uses TRBV5-4 and TRBJ1-3, with D tentatively TRBD1 (5 bases). The CDR3 has 13 residues. Trimming shortened V by 1 base and J by 8 bases, and 10 bases separated the two germline ends. The germline V gene encodes CDR1 SGHNT and CDR2 YYREEE (reference sequence). The CDR3, as DNA: TGTGCCAGCAGCTTGCCTCAGGGCCACACCATATATTTT. Amino acids: CASSLPQGHTIYF.

This clone was detected many times. Other DNA sequences in this sample translate to the same CDR3. The DNA of the CDR3 is TGTGCCAGCAGCCTCAGAAGGGGATCTGTCGAGCAGTACTTC. Its protein is CASSLRRGSVEQYF. The rearrangement uses TRBV5-6 and TRBJ2-7, with a weak D call TRBD1 (5 bases). CDR1 is SGHDT, CDR2 YYEEEE, per germline. V dropped 4 bases and J dropped 6 bases, with 17 bases sitting between them. The CDR3 contains 14 residues.

The chain employs TRBV5-1 and TRBJ1-1, with TRBD1 matching over 10 bases. The germline CDR1 and CDR2 sequences are SGHRS and YFSETQ. CDR3 length: 16 residues. V was clipped by 5 bases and J by 0 bases; unmatched bases: 7. In DNA form, the CDR3 reads TGCGCCAGCAGGACCGGGACAGGGGTCATGAACACTGAAGCTTTCTTT. Translated: CASRTGTGVMNTEAFF.

Notes on this clone: Other DNA sequences in this sample translate to the same CDR3. The CDR3 sequence: CASSPGQGSYNEQFF. CDR3 DNA: TGTGCCAGCAGCCCGGGCCAGGGCTCCTACAATGAGCAGTTCTTC. The chain combines TRBV9 with TRBJ2-1, with a tentative D call TRBD1 (5 bases). V dropped 4 bases and J dropped 0 bases, with 11 bases sitting between them. There are 15 residues in the CDR3. Germline-derived CDR1 and CDR2 are SGDLS and YYNGEE.

The chain has TRBV6-1 and TRBJ2-5; D is undetermined. The V end was cut by 1 base, the J end by 3 bases, with 9 bases between. The germline V gene has CDR1 MNHNS and CDR2 SASEGT. The CDR3 sequence is 14 residues long. CDR3 nucleotide sequence: TGTGCCAGCAGTGAAGGAGGCAGAGAAGAGACCCAGTACTTC. This gives the protein CASSEGGREETQYF.

CDR3 nucleotides: TGTGCCAGCACCCCCGCGGGGACCCCCACCGGGGAGCTGTTTTTT. Translating gives CASTPAGTPTGELFF. The V call is TRBV7-8, the J call TRBJ2-2, with TRBD2 as a possible D gene (6 bases). V dropped 7 bases and J dropped 4 bases, with 16 bases sitting between them. Germline V gives CDR1 SGHVS, CDR2 FQNEAQ. CDR3 length: 15 amino acids. The full variable domain, in which reference TRBV7-8 and TRBJ2-2 provide the parts outside the CDR3, is GAGVSQSPRYKVAKRGQDVALRCDPISGHVSLFWYQQALGQGPEFLTYFQNEAQLDKSGLPSDRFFAERPEGSVSTLKIQRTQQEDSAVYLCASTPAGTPTGELFFGEGSRLTVL.

This chain joins TRBV7-6 and TRBJ2-2; 7 nucleotides line up with TRBD1. Per germline, CDR1 SGHVS and CDR2 FNYEAQ. The CDR3 is 13 amino acids. The V and J ends lost 5 bases and 6 bases, in that order; junction bases with no gene match: 3. CDR3 DNA sequence: TGTGCCAGCAGCATTACAGGGGCCGGGGAGCTGTTTTTT. It specifies CASSITGAGELFF.

The V and J genes are TRBV9 and TRBJ2-2; TRBD2 agrees at 8 bases. The CDR3 consists of 16 residues. In germline, CDR1 is SGDLS, CDR2 YYNGEE. Trimming at V came to 0 bases and at J to 5 bases, leaving 6 bases not matched to a gene. DNA of the CDR3: TGTGCCAGCAGCGTAGCTACGGGAGGGCGGACCGGGGAGCTGTTTTTT. Encoded protein: CASSVATGGRTGELFF.

This clone was counted between two and nine times. The rearrangement links TRBV2 to TRBJ1-4; D not certain. Germline loops: CDR1 SNHLY, CDR2 FYNNEI. CDR3 length: 13 residues. Trimming shortened V by 8 bases and J by 11 bases, and 18 bases separated the two germline ends. The CDR3 DNA is TGTGCCAGCTTGCTGGGGATGGCGGGGAAACTGTTTTTT. Amino acid sequence: CASLLGMAGKLFF.

V usage is TRBV27 and J usage is TRBJ2-4; D assignment may be TRBD1 or TRBD2 (5 bases each). CDR3 length: 14 amino acids. Germline assignment: CDR1 MNHEY and CDR2 SMNVEV (reference sequence). Trimming left V 2 bases short and J 6 bases short, with 11 bases between. CDR3 in DNA: TGTGCCAGCAGTTTAAGGGACGGCTCAAACATTCAGTACTTC. It translates to CASSLRDGSNIQYF.

The chain combines TRBV19 with TRBJ2-3; 9 bases fit TRBD2. Germline CDR1 is LNHDA and CDR2 is SQIVND (reference sequence). J gave up 7 bases and V 1 base, and 9 bases lay outside the gene matches. This CDR3 has 16 amino acids. The CDR3 region has the DNA TGTGCCAGTAGTATAGGCCTGCGAGCGGGGGGCCATACGCAGTATTTT. Protein product: CASSIGLRAGGHTQYF.